This TCR beta chain was sequenced during a study of blood T cells in healthy people across ages. Trimming took 10 bases from V and 4 from J, leaving 20 bases between them. There are 14 residues in the CDR3. CDR1 and CDR2 from the germline V gene are MDHEN and SYDVKM. Study-level points and caveats: Naive and antigen-experienced cells could not be conclusively compared, given unsorted PBMCs.

Primed by a sample-barcoded 5' primer and a J-beta primer mix, a second PCR proceeded for roughly 6 to 12 cycles. TCRdb analysed the 5' RACE reads with MiXCR anew, one entry per CDR3 protein. The sample records some 930,000 distinct CDR3 sequences, almost 30% being singletons. This clonotype came up many times. The antigen is unknown. The sample also formed part of further work on T cells of mothers and their children. That source adds: Each child contributed about 3 million TCR beta CDR3 reads, while each mother contributed over 9 million. Slightly, though not significantly, more overlap was seen in related than in unrelated mother-child pairs.

This clonotype originated in a woman aged 40 to 50 in good health. The sequencing input was blood. The chain is built from TRBV28 and TRBJ2-7, with D hard to call. The CDR3: CAIAIQINPYEQYF. The CDR3 nucleotides read TGTGCCATAGCAATCCAGATAAATCCATACGAGCAGTACTTC. Filled out from reference TRBV28 and TRBJ2-7, the complete variable domain reads DVKVTQSSRYLVKRTGEKVFLECVQDMDHENMFWYRQDPGLGLRLIYFSYDVKMKEKGDIPEGYSVSREKKERFSLILESASTNQTSMYLCAIAIQINPYEQYFGPGTRLTVT.